This T cell receptor beta chain is drawn from a study of T cell responses to AZD1222 COVID-19 vaccine (dated by TCRdb to 2020 to 2022). A note on the overall study: Because spike-specific TCR depth and breadth did not differ between the two schedules, AZD1222 recipients who got a second dose at roughly 4 weeks were pooled with those who got a second dose at roughly 12 weeks. TCR sequencing was performed for 230 to 250 trial participants, of whom roughly 200 were given two doses of AZD1222 and about 25 were given two doses of MenACWY control vaccine. Trial participants were enrolled by age into 18-55, 56-69 and 70-plus year subgroups, with approximately 150, 28 and 58 TCR-sequenced participants respectively.

The CDR3 covers 17 residues, taking in both the cysteine and the phenylalanine. Only the CDR3 portion is preserved as DNA: 51 bases, with reading frame beginning at the first base. The germline V gene provides CDR1 SNHLY and CDR2 FYNNEI. V lost 1 base and J lost 0 bases; the stretch between them is 15 bases long. This clone occurred a few times. Its antigen specificity is not known. Base qualities are not recorded, but no much larger clone differs from it by a single base. The sample's time point label is to be understood as: baseline before first vaccination. The vaccinee samples were drawn from two UK trials, COV001 and COV002, one of which was a single-blind randomized controlled phase 2/3 trial testing AZD1222 (ChAdOx1 nCoV-19) in healthy adults. For TCRbeta chain sequencing, PBMC samples from trial participants were taken at day 0 and at day 28 after the second dose. Study-level results and caveats: The vaccine-associated CD4 TCRs covered the entire spike protein, and the dominant responses fell in regions 160-218 and 743-854. The 56-69-year group was small, and its depth increase did not reach significance, likely because of low power. Participants were mostly white British, with more females than males. The authors suggested clonal diversity may have been underestimated. After two AZD1222 doses, both the breadth and the depth of spike-specific TCRs were significantly higher than at day 0 and than in MenACWY recipients. Reportedly, close to half of the unique spike-specific TCRs recognized epitopes lying outside the regions that are mutated in the B.1.351 and B.1.1.7 variants. Conclusions about previously exposed vaccinees are limited, since just five or six AZD1222 recipients were seropositive for SARS-CoV-2 at baseline. No day 14 peak-response samples were available, so repertoires were characterized only after the peak T cell response.

The CDR3 regions of human TCRbeta chains were subjected to immunosequencing. For the original study's pipeline: TCRs in the repertoires were matched against a reference library of SARS-CoV-2-specific TCRs that had been generated with the MIRA antigen-specificity platform. Breadth meant the fraction of unique TCRs that were SARS-CoV-2-associated, whereas depth meant the fraction of total T cells that were SARS-CoV-2-associated. Using the MIRA data, each spike-specific TCR was mapped to the spike region that the TCR reacts to and placed in a CD4 or CD8 class. Log10-transformed breadth and depth values were compared by one-way ANOVA with Sidak's multiple comparisons tests. Sourced from immuneACCESS, this table was stored by TCRdb with only in-frame sequences that have V and J called. A share of the clones is absent; for the studies checked, an unresolved V gene accounts for under half, and the remainder has no known explanation. V and J calls and clone size are copied from that table; D and trimming were computed from the DNA. Here the sample has roughly 150,000 clones; 88% occur a single time. The ten largest clonotypes hold roughly 5% of the sample.

Sequences were derived from peripheral blood, sampled on day 0 of AZD1222 vaccination. The sequence derives from an adult in good health. The chain is made from TRBV2 and TRBJ2-5; the D gene is unclear. The CDR3 is CASSEGSGGMYQETQYF. The nucleotide sequence is TGTGCCAGCAGTGAAGGGTCAGGCGGAATGTACCAAGAGACCCAGTACTTC.